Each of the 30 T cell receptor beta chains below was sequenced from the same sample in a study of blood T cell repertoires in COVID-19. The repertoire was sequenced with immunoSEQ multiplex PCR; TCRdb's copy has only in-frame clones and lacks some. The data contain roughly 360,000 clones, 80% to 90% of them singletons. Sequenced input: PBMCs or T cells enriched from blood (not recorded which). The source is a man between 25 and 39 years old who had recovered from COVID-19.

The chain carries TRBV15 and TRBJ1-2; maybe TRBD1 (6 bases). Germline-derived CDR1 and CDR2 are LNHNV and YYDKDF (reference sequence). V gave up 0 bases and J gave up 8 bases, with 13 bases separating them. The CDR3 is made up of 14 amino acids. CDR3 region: CATSRDRAGVGYTF. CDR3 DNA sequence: TGTGCCACCAGCAGAGATCGGGCAGGGGTCGGCTACACCTTC.

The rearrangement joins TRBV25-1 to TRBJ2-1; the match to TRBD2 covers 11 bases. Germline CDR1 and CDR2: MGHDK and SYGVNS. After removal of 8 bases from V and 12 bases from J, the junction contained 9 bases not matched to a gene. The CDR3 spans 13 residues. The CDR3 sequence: CASSLAGGLGQFF. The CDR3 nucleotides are TGTGCCAGCTCCCTAGCGGGGGGACTCGGGCAGTTCTTC.

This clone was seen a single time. The CDR3 coding sequence is TGTGCCAGCAGTTTCACACTAGCGGGAAACATTCAGTACTTC. It codes for CASSFTLAGNIQYF. The V gene is TRBV27, the J gene TRBJ2-4; 9 bases agree with TRBD2. V was clipped by 3 bases and J by 6 bases; unmatched bases: 3. The CDR3 length is 14 residues. Germline loops: CDR1 MNHEY, CDR2 SMNVEV (reference sequence).

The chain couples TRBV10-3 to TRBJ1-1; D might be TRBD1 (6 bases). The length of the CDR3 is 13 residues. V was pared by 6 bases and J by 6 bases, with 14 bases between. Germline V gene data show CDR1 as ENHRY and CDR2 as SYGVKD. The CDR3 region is CAISRERTAEAFF. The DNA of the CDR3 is TGTGCCATCAGCCGTGAAAGGACAGCTGAAGCTTTCTTT.

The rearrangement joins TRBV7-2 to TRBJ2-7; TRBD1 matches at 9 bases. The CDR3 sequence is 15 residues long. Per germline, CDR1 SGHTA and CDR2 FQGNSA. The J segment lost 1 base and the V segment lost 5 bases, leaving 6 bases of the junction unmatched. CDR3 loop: CASSRTGAPSYEQYF. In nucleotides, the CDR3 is TGTGCCAGCAGCCGGACAGGGGCCCCTTCCTACGAGCAGTACTTC.

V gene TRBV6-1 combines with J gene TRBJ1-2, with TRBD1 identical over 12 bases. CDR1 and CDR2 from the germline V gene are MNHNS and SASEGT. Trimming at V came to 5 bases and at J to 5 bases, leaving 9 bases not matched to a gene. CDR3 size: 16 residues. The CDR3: CASSQGTGGADYGYTF. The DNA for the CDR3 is TGTGCCAGCAGTCAAGGGACAGGGGGCGCTGATTATGGCTACACCTTC.

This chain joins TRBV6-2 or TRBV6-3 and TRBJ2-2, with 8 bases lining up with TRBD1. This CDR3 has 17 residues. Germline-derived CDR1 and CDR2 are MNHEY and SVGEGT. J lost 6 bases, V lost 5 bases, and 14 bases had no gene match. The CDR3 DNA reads TGTGCCAGCAGTACCTATAGGACAGGGAGCTCGGCCGGGGAGCTGTTTTTT. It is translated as CASSTYRTGSSAGELFF.

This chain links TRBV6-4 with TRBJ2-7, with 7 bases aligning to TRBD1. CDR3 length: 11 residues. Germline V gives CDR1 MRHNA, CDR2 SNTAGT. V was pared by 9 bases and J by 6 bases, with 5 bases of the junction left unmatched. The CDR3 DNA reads TGTGCCAGTGGGACAGTCGGCGAGCAGTACTTC. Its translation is CASGTVGEQYF.

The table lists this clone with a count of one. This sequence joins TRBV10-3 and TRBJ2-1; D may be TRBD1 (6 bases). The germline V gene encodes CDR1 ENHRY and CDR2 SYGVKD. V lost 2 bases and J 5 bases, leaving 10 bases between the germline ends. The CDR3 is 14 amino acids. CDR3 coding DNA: TGTGCCATCAGTGAGAGAGGGGGTAACAATGAGCAGTTCTTC. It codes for CAISERGGNNEQFF.

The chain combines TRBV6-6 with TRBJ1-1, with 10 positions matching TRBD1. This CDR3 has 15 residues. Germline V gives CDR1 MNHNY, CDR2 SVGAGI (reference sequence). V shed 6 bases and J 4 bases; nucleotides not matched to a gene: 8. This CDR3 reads CASRRQGAAGTEAFF. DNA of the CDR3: TGTGCCAGCAGAAGACAGGGGGCGGCTGGCACTGAAGCTTTCTTT.

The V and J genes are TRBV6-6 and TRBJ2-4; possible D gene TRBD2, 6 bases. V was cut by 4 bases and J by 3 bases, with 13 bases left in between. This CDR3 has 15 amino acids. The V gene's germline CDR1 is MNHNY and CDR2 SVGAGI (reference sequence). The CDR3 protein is CASSSGERDKNIQYF. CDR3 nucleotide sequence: TGTGCCAGCAGTTCGGGGGAGAGGGACAAAAACATTCAGTACTTC.

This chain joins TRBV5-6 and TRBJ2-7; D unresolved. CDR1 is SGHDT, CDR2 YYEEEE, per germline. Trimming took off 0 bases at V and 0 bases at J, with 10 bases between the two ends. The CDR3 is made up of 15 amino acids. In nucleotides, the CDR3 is TGTGCCAGCAGCTTGGAAAGTAGGAGCTCCTACGAGCAGTACTTC. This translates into CASSLESRSSYEQYF.

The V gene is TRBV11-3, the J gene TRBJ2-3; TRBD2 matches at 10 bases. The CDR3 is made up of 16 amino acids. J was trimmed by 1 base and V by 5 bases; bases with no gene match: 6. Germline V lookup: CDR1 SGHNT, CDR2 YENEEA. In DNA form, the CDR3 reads TGTGCCAGCAGCCAGTGGCTAGCGGGGGGCACAGATACGCAGTATTTT. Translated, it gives CASSQWLAGGTDTQYF.

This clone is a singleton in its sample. CDR3 bases: TGCGCCAGCAGCAACGCCGGGGGCTCCTACAATGAGCAGTTCTTC. It yields the protein CASSNAGGSYNEQFF. The V gene is TRBV5-1, the J gene TRBJ2-1; D perhaps matches TRBD2 (6 bases). Germline CDR1 SGHRS, CDR2 YFSETQ. Trimming took off 4 bases at V and 0 bases at J, with 11 bases between the two ends. This CDR3 has 15 amino acids.

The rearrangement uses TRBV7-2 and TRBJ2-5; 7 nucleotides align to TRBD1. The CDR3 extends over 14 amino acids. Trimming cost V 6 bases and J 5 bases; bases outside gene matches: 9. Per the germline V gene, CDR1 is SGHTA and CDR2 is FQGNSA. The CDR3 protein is CASSVTGIRETQYF. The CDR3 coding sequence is TGTGCCAGCAGTGTGACAGGGATTCGGGAGACCCAGTACTTC. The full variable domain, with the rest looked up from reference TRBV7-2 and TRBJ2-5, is GAGVSQSPSNKVTEKGKDVELRCDPISGHTALYWYRQSLGQGLEFLIYFQGNSAPDKSGLPSDRFSAERTGGSVSTLTIQRTQQEDSAVYLCASSVTGIRETQYFGPGTRLLVL.

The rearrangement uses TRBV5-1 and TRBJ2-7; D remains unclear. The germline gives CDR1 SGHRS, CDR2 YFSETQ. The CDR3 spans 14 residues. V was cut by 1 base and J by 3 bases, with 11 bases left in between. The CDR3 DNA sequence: TGCGCCAGCAGCTTGAACCTTTGGAGCTACGAGCAGTACTTC. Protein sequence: CASSLNLWSYEQYF.

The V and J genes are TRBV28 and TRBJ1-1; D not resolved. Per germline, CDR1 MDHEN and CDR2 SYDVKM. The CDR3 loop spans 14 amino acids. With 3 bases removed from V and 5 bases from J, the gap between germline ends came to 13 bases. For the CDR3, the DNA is TGTGCCAGCAGTTTTCGGGAGGCGGTGACTGAAGCTTTCTTT. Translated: CASSFREAVTEAFF. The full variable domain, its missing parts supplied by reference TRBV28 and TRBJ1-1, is DVKVTQSSRYLVKRTGEKVFLECVQDMDHENMFWYRQDPGLGLRLIYFSYDVKMKEKGDIPEGYSVSREKKERFSLILESASTNQTSMYLCASSFREAVTEAFFGQGTRLTVV.

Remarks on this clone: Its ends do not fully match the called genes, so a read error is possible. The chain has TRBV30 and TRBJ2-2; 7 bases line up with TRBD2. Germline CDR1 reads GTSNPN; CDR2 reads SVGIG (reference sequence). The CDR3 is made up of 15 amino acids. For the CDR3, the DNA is TGTTCCTGGAGTGAGCGGGGCCCGAGCACCGGGGAGCTGTTTTTT. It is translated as CSWSERGPSTGELFF. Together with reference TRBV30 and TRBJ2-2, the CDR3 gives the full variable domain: SQTIHQWPATLVQPVGSPLSLECTVEGTSNPNLYWYRQAAGRGLQLLFYSVGIGQISSEVPQNLSASRPQDRQFILSSKKLLLSDSGFYLCSWSERGPSTGELFFGEGSRLTVL.

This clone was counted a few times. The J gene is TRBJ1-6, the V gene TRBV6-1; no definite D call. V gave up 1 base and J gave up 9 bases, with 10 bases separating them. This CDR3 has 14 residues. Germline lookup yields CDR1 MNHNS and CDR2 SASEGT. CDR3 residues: CASSEEGSGSPLHF. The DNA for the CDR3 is TGTGCCAGCAGTGAAGAAGGCAGCGGTTCACCCCTCCACTTT.

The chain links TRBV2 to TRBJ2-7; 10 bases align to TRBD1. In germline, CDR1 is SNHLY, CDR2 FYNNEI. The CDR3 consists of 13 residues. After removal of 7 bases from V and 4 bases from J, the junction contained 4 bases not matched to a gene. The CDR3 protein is CASTRQGAYEQYF. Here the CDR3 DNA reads TGTGCCAGCACCCGACAGGGGGCTTACGAGCAGTACTTC.

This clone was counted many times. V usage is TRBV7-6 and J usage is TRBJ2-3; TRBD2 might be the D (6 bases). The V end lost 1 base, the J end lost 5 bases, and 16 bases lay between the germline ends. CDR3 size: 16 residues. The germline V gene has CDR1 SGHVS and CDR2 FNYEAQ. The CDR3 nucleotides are TGTGCCAGCAGCTTAGGGGCCGCGGGGACGGGAGATACGCAGTATTTT. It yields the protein CASSLGAAGTGDTQYF.

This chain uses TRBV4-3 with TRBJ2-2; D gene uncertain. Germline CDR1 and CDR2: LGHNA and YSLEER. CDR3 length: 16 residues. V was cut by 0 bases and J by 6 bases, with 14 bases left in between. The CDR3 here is CASSQDRQLGSGELFF. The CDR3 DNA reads TGCGCCAGCAGCCAAGATAGACAATTAGGCTCCGGGGAGCTGTTTTTT.

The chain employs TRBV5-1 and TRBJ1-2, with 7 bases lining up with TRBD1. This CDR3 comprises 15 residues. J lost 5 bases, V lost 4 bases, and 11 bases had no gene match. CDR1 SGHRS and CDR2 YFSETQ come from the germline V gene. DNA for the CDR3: TGCGCCAGCAGCCCGACGTACGGACAGGCTTATGGCTACACCTTC. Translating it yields CASSPTYGQAYGYTF.

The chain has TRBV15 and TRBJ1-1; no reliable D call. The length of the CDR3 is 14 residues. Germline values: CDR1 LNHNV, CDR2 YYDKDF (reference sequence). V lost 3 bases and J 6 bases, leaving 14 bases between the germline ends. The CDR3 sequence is CATSRTPDGPEAFF. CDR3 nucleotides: TGTGCCACCAGCAGGACACCCGACGGCCCTGAAGCTTTCTTT.

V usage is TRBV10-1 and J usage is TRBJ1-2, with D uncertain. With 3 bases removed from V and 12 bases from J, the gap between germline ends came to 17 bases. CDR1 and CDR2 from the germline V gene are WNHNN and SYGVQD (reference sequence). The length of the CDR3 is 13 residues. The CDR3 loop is CASSEVRGSGHTF. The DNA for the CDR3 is TGCGCCAGCAGTGAAGTCCGGGGATCCGGCCACACCTTC.

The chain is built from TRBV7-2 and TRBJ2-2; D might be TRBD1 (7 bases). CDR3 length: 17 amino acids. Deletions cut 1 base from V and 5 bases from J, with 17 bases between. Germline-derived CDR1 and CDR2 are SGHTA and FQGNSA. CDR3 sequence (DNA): TGTGCCAGCAGCTTAGTCAGGGGGGCCCCGGGGACCGGGGAGCTGTTTTTT. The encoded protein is CASSLVRGAPGTGELFF. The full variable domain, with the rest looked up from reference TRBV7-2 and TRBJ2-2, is GAGVSQSPSNKVTEKGKDVELRCDPISGHTALYWYRQSLGQGLEFLIYFQGNSAPDKSGLPSDRFSAERTGGSVSTLTIQRTQQEDSAVYLCASSLVRGAPGTGELFFGEGSRLTVL.

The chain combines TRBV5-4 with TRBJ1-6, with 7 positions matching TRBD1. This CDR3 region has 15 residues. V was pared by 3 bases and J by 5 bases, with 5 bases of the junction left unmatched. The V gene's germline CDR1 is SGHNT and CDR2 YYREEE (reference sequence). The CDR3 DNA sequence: TGTGCCAGCAGCTATCGGACAGGAAATAATTCACCCCTCCACTTT. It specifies CASSYRTGNNSPLHF.

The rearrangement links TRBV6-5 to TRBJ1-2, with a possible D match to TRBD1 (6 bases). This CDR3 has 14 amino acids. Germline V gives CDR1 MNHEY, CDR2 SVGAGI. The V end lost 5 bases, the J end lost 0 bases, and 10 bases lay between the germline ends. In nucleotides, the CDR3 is TGTGCCAGCAGTACACAGGGAGCTAACTATGGCTACACCTTC. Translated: CASSTQGANYGYTF.

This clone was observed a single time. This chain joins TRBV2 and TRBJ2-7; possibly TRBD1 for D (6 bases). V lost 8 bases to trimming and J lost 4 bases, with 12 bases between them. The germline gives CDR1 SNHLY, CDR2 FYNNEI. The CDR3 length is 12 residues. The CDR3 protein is CASFLGAYEQYF. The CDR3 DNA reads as TGTGCCAGCTTCTTGGGGGCGTACGAGCAGTACTTC.

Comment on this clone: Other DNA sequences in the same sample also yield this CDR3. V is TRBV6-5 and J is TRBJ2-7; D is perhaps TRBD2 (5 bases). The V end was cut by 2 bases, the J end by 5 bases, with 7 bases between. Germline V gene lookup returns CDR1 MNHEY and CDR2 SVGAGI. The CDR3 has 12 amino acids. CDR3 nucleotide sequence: TGTGCCAGCAGTTACGGAGGAAACGAGCAGTACTTC. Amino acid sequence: CASSYGGNEQYF.